This TCR beta chain was recovered during a study of T cells in Graves' hyperthyroidism and ophthalmopathy. Study-level findings and limits: The model forecast ophthalmopathy, anticipating it by a median approximately 6.1 months before onset. Most thyroid clonotypes with frequency above 0.001 were detected in blood.

Details on this clonotype: The antigen is unknown.

Amplified TCR beta CDR3 regions derived from RNA transcripts. The HTBI primer set was used in a first-round RT-PCR of the TCR CDR3. From the multiplex PCR reads, TCRdb called clonotypes with MiXCR, one entry per CDR3 protein. The data hold roughly 510,000 distinct CDR3 sequences, with 35% to 50% observed a single time. This CDR3 is 16 amino acids long. Per germline, CDR1 SGHTA and CDR2 FQGNSA. J lost 6 bases, V lost 5 bases, and 13 bases had no gene match. Not enrolled were patients with uncontrolled infection, other autoimmune disease, pregnancy or lactation. The study based diagnoses on clinical symptoms, serum thyroxine and TRAb, thyroid ultrasound and orbital computed tomography.

The TCR was taken from an adult woman with Graves' disease, either hyperthyroidism or ophthalmopathy (not recorded which). The specimen was peripheral blood or thyroid tissue (not recorded which). The rearrangement joins TRBV7-2 to TRBJ2-7; 10 bases fit TRBD2. CDR3 protein: CASSRSGTSDFTEQYF. Written as DNA, the CDR3 is TGTGCCAGCAGCCGATCCGGGACTAGCGACTTCACCGAGCAGTACTTC.